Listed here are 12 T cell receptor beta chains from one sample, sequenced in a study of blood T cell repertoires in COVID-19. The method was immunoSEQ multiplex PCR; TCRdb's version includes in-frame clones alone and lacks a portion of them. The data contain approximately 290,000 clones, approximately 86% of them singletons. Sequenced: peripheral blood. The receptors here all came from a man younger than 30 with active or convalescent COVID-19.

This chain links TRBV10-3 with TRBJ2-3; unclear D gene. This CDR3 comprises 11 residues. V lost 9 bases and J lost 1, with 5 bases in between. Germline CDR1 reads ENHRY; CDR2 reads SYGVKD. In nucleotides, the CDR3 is TGTGCCATACTCCGCACAGATACGCAGTATTTT. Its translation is CAILRTDTQYF.

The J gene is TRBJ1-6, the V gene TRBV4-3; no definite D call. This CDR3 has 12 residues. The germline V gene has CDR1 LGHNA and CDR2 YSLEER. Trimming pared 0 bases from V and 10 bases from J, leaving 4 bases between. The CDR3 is CASSQEGSPLHF. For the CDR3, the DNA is TGCGCCAGCAGCCAAGAGGGCTCACCCCTCCACTTT.

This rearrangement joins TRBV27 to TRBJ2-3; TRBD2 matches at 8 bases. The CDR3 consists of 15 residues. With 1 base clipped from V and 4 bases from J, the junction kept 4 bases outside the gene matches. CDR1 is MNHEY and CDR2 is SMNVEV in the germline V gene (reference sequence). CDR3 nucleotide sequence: TGTGCCAGCAGTTTATACGGGGGGGCCCCAGATACGCAGTATTTT. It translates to CASSLYGGAPDTQYF.

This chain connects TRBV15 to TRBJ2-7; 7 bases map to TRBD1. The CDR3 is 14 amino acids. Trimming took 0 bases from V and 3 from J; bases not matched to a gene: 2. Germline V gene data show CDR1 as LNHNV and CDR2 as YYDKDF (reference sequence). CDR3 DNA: TGTGCCACCAGCAGAGAAACAGGGGTCTACGAGCAGTACTTC. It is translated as CATSRETGVYEQYF.

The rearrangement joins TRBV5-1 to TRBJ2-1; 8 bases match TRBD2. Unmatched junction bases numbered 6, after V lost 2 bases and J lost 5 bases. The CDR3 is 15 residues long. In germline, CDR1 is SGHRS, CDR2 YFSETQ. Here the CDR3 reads CASSFSAGGHNEQFF. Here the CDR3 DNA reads TGCGCCAGCAGCTTCAGCGCGGGAGGACACAATGAGCAGTTCTTC.

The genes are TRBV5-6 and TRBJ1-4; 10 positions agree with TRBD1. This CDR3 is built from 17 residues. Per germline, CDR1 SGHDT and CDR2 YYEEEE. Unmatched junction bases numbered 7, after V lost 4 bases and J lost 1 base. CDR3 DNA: TGTGCCAGCAGCCTGACAGGGGGCGATTTAACTAATGAAAAACTGTTTTTT. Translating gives CASSLTGGDLTNEKLFF.

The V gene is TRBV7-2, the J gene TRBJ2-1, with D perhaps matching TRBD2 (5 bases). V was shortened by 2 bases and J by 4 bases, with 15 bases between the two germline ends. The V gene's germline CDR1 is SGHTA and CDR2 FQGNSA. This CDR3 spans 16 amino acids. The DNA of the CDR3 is TGTGCCAGCAGCTTACTGGGTGGGAGAGGGTACAATGAGCAGTTCTTC. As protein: CASSLLGGRGYNEQFF.

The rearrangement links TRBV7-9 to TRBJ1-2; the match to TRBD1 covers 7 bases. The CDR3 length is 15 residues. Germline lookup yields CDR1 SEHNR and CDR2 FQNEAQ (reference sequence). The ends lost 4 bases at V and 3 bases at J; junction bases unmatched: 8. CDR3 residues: CASSSPGGTDYGYTF. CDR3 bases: TGTGCCAGCAGCTCTCCAGGGGGAACCGACTATGGCTACACCTTC.

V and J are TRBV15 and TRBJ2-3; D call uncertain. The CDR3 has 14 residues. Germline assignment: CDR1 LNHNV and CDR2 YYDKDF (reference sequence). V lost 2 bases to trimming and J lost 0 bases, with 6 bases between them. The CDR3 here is CATSRTTSTDTQYF. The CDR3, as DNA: TGTGCCACCAGCAGAACGACAAGCACAGATACGCAGTATTTT. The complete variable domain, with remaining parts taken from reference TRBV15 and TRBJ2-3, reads DAMVIQNPRYQVTQFGKPVTLSCSQTLNHNVMYWYQQKSSQAPKLLFHYYDKDFNNEADTPDNFQSRRPNTSFCFLDIRSPGLGDTAMYLCATSRTTSTDTQYFGPGTRLTVL.

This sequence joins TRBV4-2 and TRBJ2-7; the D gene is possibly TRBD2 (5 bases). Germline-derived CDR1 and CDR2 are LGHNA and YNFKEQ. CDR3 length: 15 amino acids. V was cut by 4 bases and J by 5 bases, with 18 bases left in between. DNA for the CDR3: TGTGCCAGCAGCCCCCGACCATTTGAGGGCAACGAGCAGTACTTC. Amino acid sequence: CASSPRPFEGNEQYF.

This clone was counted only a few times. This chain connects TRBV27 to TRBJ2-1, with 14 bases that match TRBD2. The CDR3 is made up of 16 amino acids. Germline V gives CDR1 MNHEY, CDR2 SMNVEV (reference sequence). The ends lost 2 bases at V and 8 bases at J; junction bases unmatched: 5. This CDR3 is CASSLKWGLAGDEQFF. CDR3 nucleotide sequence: TGTGCCAGCAGTTTAAAATGGGGACTAGCGGGGGATGAGCAGTTCTTC.

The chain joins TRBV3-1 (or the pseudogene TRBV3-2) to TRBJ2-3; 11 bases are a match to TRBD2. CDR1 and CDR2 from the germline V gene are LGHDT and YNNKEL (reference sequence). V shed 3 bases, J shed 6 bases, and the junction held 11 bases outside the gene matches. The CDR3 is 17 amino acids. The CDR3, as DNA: TGTGCCAGCAGCCACCGACCACTAGCGGGAGTAAAGGATACGCAGTATTTT. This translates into CASSHRPLAGVKDTQYF.